These 27 T cell receptor beta chains were all obtained from the same sample, sequenced in a study of radiation and T cells in renal cell carcinoma. The time point is: blood 2 weeks post-SBRT. Treatment of the sample: 15 Gy SBRT to primary tumor, nephrectomy 4 weeks later. Clones were read by immunoSEQ multiplex PCR, and TCRdb kept only the in-frame ones, dropping some. The table records around 120,000 clones, roughly four fifths of them present only once. The sequencing here drew on blood, taken from a patient whose treatment included radiotherapy and nephrectomy. The receptors were sampled from a woman aged 55 to 70 with renal cell carcinoma.

In nucleotides, the CDR3 is TGTGCCAGCAGTTTGGCCAGGTATGAGCAGTTCTTC. It specifies CASSLARYEQFF. The rearrangement joins TRBV28 to TRBJ2-1; D call uncertain. Trimming took 3 bases from V and 8 from J, leaving 8 bases between them. The CDR3 has 12 residues. Germline V lookup: CDR1 MDHEN, CDR2 SYDVKM.

The chain has TRBV4-3 and TRBJ2-7, with a possible D match to TRBD1 (5 bases). Trimming took off 0 bases at V and 2 bases at J, with 8 bases between the two ends. Germline assignment: CDR1 LGHNA and CDR2 YSLEER. The CDR3 totals 14 residues. In nucleotides, the CDR3 is TGCGCCAGCAGCCAAGATGCAGGGACCTACGAGCAGTACTTC. Translation gives CASSQDAGTYEQYF.

The chain employs TRBV27 and TRBJ1-6; 8 bases are shared with TRBD1. Germline trimming cut 5 bases from V and 9 bases from J; bases unmatched to any gene: 15. This CDR3 is 17 amino acids long. The germline gives CDR1 MNHEY, CDR2 SMNVEV (reference sequence). The CDR3: CASSTQYSRGQVSPLHF. CDR3 coding DNA: TGTGCCAGCAGTACGCAATACTCCAGGGGGCAAGTTTCACCCCTCCACTTT.

This chain joins TRBV4-2 and TRBJ1-1, with TRBD1 as a possible D gene (5 bases). Germline loops: CDR1 LGHNA, CDR2 YNFKEQ. The V and J ends lost 0 bases and 0 bases respectively, with 8 bases between them. The CDR3 runs 15 residues. In DNA, the CDR3 is TGTGCCAGCAGCCAAGATAAGACAGTGAACACTGAAGCTTTCTTT. Its protein is CASSQDKTVNTEAFF.

This clone was seen a few times. The chain links TRBV7-6 to TRBJ1-1; D gene ambiguous. Germline V gene lookup returns CDR1 SGHVS and CDR2 FNYEAQ. The CDR3 sequence is 14 residues long. V was clipped by 3 bases and J by 0 bases, with 8 bases between them. The CDR3 protein is CASSLLEMNTEAFF. Written as DNA, the CDR3 is TGTGCCAGCAGCTTGTTGGAGATGAACACTGAAGCTTTCTTT.

The J gene is TRBJ1-3, the V gene TRBV2; no clear D gene. Trimming took off 0 bases at V and 4 bases at J, with 13 bases between the two ends. This CDR3 has 16 residues. The germline V gene encodes CDR1 SNHLY and CDR2 FYNNEI. The CDR3 sequence is CASSEATYSAGNTIYF. CDR3 nucleotides: TGTGCCAGCAGTGAAGCGACCTACTCAGCGGGAAACACCATATATTTT.

This clone has just a few counts. V and J are TRBV27 and TRBJ2-5; TRBD2 agrees at 9 bases. V shed 3 bases and J 1 base; nucleotides not matched to a gene: 3. CDR3 length: 15 residues. Per germline, CDR1 MNHEY and CDR2 SMNVEV (reference sequence). The CDR3 spells CASSFGGGAQETQYF. In DNA form, the CDR3 reads TGTGCCAGCAGTTTTGGCGGGGGGGCCCAAGAGACCCAGTACTTC.

The J gene is TRBJ2-7, the V gene TRBV27; the match to TRBD2 covers 7 bases. Per germline, CDR1 MNHEY and CDR2 SMNVEV (reference sequence). V shed 0 bases, J shed 0 bases, and the junction held 8 bases outside the gene matches. The CDR3 contains 17 residues. In nucleotides, the CDR3 is TGTGCCAGCAGTTTATCGGGGCTAGCGGTAAACTCCTACGAGCAGTACTTC. This sequence encodes CASSLSGLAVNSYEQYF.

This chain uses TRBV6-5 with TRBJ1-3; a possible D gene is TRBD1 (5 bases). In germline, CDR1 is MNHEY, CDR2 SVGAGI. The V end was cut by 6 bases, the J end by 7 bases, with 13 bases between. CDR3 length: 13 amino acids. The CDR3 nucleotides are TGTGCCAGCAGCAGGGATGTAAGGAACACCATATATTTT. Its translation: CASSRDVRNTIYF.

The genes are TRBV19 and TRBJ2-7, with 8 positions matching TRBD1. CDR1 LNHDA and CDR2 SQIVND come from the germline V gene (reference sequence). CDR3 size: 13 residues. The V gene end was trimmed by 4 bases and the J gene end by 4 bases; junction bases not matched to a gene: 3. The CDR3: CASSKNRGYEQYF. The CDR3 region has the DNA TGTGCCAGTAGTAAGAACAGGGGGTACGAGCAGTACTTC.

J is TRBJ2-7 and V is TRBV7-9; 12 positions agree with TRBD2. CDR1 SEHNR and CDR2 FQNEAQ come from the germline V gene (reference sequence). V trimming: 5 bases; J trimming: 0 bases; junction bases outside the gene matches: 8. The CDR3 runs 17 residues. The CDR3 protein is CASSARTSGVYSYEQYF. CDR3 DNA: TGTGCCAGCAGCGCCCGGACTAGCGGGGTTTACTCCTACGAGCAGTACTTC.

This clone was picked up a small number of times. Other DNA sequences of this sample code for an identical CDR3. This sequence joins TRBV18 and TRBJ1-5; D ambiguous. The CDR3 has 14 amino acids. CDR1 and CDR2 (germline): KGHSH, LQKENI. V dropped 2 bases and J dropped 1 base, with 6 bases sitting between them. The CDR3 DNA follows: TGTGCCAGCTCACCAAAACAGAGCAATCAGCCCCAGCATTTT. Amino acid sequence: CASSPKQSNQPQHF.

The V gene is TRBV7-2, the J gene TRBJ2-4, with 9 positions matching TRBD1. CDR1 is SGHTA, CDR2 FQGNSA, per germline. The CDR3 has 16 residues. The junction had 5 bases not matched to a gene; V was cut back by 2 bases and J by 3 bases. Here the CDR3 reads CASSLSSGQGKNIQYF. The CDR3 DNA follows: TGTGCCAGCAGCTTATCCTCGGGACAGGGCAAAAACATTCAGTACTTC. Filled out from reference TRBV7-2 and TRBJ2-4, the complete variable domain reads GAGVSQSPSNKVTEKGKDVELRCDPISGHTALYWYRQSLGQGLEFLIYFQGNSAPDKSGLPSDRFSAERTGGSVSTLTIQRTQQEDSAVYLCASSLSSGQGKNIQYFGAGTRLSVL.

This clone was observed once. The chain links TRBV29-1 to TRBJ1-4; D is perhaps TRBD1 (6 bases). The germline CDR1 and CDR2 sequences are SQVTM and ANQGSEA. CDR3 length equals 15 residues. V shed 0 bases and J shed 7 bases, with 15 bases lying between them. The DNA of the CDR3 is TGCAGCGTTGAAGATCGGAGAAGGGGGGGTGAAAAACTGTTTTTT. As protein: CSVEDRRRGGEKLFF.

The chain combines TRBV18 with TRBJ1-3; possible D gene TRBD1, 6 bases. The CDR3 sequence is 17 residues long. In germline, CDR1 is KGHSH, CDR2 LQKENI. The V and J ends lost 1 base and 0 bases respectively, with 13 bases between them. The CDR3 DNA follows: TGTGCCAGCTCACCACAACAGGGTTCTGACTCTGGAAACACCATATATTTT. Its translation is CASSPQQGSDSGNTIYF.

This clone was detected a few times. CDR3 sequence (DNA): TGCAGTGCGACCGAAAATGAGCAGTTCTTC. It specifies CSATENEQFF. This sequence joins TRBV20-1 and TRBJ2-1; unclear D gene. Per the germline V gene, CDR1 is DFQATT and CDR2 is SNEGSKA (reference sequence). V gave up 6 bases and J gave up 7 bases, with 7 bases separating them. The CDR3 has 10 amino acids.

The chain is built from TRBV28 and TRBJ1-2; tentatively, D is TRBD1 (5 bases). The ends were cut back, 8 bases at V and 6 bases at J, with 16 bases in the middle. Per the germline V gene, CDR1 is MDHEN and CDR2 is SYDVKM. The CDR3 is made up of 13 amino acids. CDR3 loop: CASVSTVTNGYTF. Here the CDR3 DNA reads TGTGCCAGCGTTTCGACAGTAACTAATGGCTACACCTTC.

This clone is a singleton in its sample. The chain carries TRBV18 and TRBJ2-7, with no clear D. The CDR3 is 13 amino acids. CDR1 and CDR2 (germline): KGHSH, LQKENI. V lost 3 bases to trimming and J lost 2 bases, with 8 bases between them. The CDR3 DNA reads as TGTGCCAGCTCACCGTCCACCACCTACGAGCAGTACTTC. Its protein is CASSPSTTYEQYF.

This clone was counted only a few times. Other nucleotide sequences from this sample produce the same CDR3. The genes are TRBV5-1 and TRBJ2-3; D tentatively reads TRBD1 or TRBD2 (6 bases each). This CDR3 is built from 12 residues. Germline V lookup: CDR1 SGHRS, CDR2 YFSETQ. V lost 3 bases and J lost 6, with 8 bases in between. The CDR3 DNA is TGCGCCAGCAGCTGGGGGGCGGATACGCAGTATTTT. Translating it yields CASSWGADTQYF.

The chain combines TRBV5-6 with TRBJ2-7; possibly TRBD2 for D (5 bases). V was pared by 2 bases and J by 2 bases, with 17 bases between. This CDR3 is 16 amino acids long. Germline CDR1 and CDR2: SGHDT and YYEEEE. The DNA for the CDR3 is TGTGCCAGCAGCTTAAGAGGCGGGTTGAGGACCTACGAGCAGTACTTC. Translated, it gives CASSLRGGLRTYEQYF.

V gene TRBV7-9 combines with J gene TRBJ1-3; 9 nucleotides match TRBD1. The CDR3 extends over 16 amino acids. The V segment lost 3 bases and the J segment 5 bases; nucleotides outside the gene matches: 8. From germline, CDR1 is SEHNR and CDR2 FQNEAQ (reference sequence). CDR3 residues: CASSFTGGVDRNTIYF. The DNA for the CDR3 is TGTGCCAGCAGCTTTACAGGGGGCGTGGATAGAAACACCATATATTTT.

This chain uses TRBV5-8 with TRBJ2-7; D remains unclear. V gave up 0 bases and J gave up 3 bases, with 10 bases separating them. Germline values: CDR1 SGHTS, CDR2 YDEGEE. The CDR3 runs 14 residues. CDR3 loop: CASSLEGSDYEQYF. CDR3 DNA sequence: TGTGCCAGCAGCTTGGAAGGCAGTGACTACGAGCAGTACTTC.

This clone has only one observation. This chain joins TRBV7-2 and TRBJ1-2; 8 bases line up with TRBD1. The junction had 8 bases not matched to a gene; V was cut back by 2 bases and J by 3 bases. CDR1 and CDR2 from the germline V gene are SGHTA and FQGNSA. The CDR3 is 16 amino acids. CDR3 nucleotide sequence: TGTGCCAGCAGCTTAATGTCAGGGGGCGGATACTATGGCTACACCTTC. This codes for CASSLMSGGGYYGYTF.

The CDR3 loop reads CASSIDAPDTSGANVLTF. CDR3 sequence (DNA): TGTGCCAGTAGTATAGATGCCCCAGATACCTCTGGGGCCAACGTCCTGACTTTC. The rearrangement joins TRBV19 to TRBJ2-6, with unresolved D. Per germline, CDR1 LNHDA and CDR2 SQIVND (reference sequence). Trimming cost V 0 bases and J 0 bases, with 12 bases left between them. CDR3 length equals 18 residues.

This clone was recorded a few times. The chain uses TRBV6-5 and TRBJ1-2, with D perhaps TRBD1 (6 bases). CDR1 and CDR2 from the germline V gene are MNHEY and SVGAGI. This CDR3 contains 14 residues. The V gene lost 3 bases and the J gene lost 4 bases, with 12 bases spanning the gap. For the CDR3, the DNA is TGTGCCAGCAGTTATACAGGGACGGGCTATGGCTACACCTTC. This gives the protein CASSYTGTGYGYTF.

This chain joins TRBV27 and TRBJ1-6; D remains unclear. Trimming shortened V by 3 bases and J by 4 bases, and 7 bases separated the two germline ends. Germline CDR1 and CDR2: MNHEY and SMNVEV (reference sequence). This CDR3 has 14 residues. Here the CDR3 DNA reads TGTGCCAGCAGTTTCGAACAGTATAATTCACCCCTCCACTTT. Translation: CASSFEQYNSPLHF.

This clone showed up just a few times. The chain uses TRBV19 and TRBJ1-1, with 9 bases that match TRBD1. Trimming cost V 9 bases and J 0 bases; bases outside gene matches: 5. This CDR3 is built from 14 residues. Germline CDR1 and CDR2: LNHDA and SQIVND (reference sequence). CDR3 bases: TGTGCCAGCGGGACAGGGTCCTTGAACACTGAAGCTTTCTTT. As protein: CASGTGSLNTEAFF. Based on the CDR3 plus reference TRBV19 and TRBJ1-1, the full variable domain is DGGITQSPKYLFRKEGQNVTLSCEQNLNHDAMYWYRQDPGQGLRLIYYSQIVNDFQKGDIAEGYSVSREKKESFPLTVTSAQKNPTAFYLCASGTGSLNTEAFFGQGTRLTVV.